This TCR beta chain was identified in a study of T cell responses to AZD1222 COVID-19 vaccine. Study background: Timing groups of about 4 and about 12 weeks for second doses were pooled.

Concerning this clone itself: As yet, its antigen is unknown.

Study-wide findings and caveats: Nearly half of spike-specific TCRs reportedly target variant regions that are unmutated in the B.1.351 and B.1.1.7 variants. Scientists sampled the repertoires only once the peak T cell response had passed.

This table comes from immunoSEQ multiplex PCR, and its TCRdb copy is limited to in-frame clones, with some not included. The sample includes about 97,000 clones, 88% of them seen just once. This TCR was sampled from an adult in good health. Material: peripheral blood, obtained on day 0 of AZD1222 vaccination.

CDR3 bases: TGTGCCACCAGCAGAGATCGAGTGACCCAGTACTTC. It translates to CATSRDRVTQYF. The rearrangement links TRBV15 to TRBJ2-5, with D hard to call. With 0 bases removed from V and 7 bases from J, the gap between germline ends came to 6 bases. The CDR3 is made up of 12 amino acids. The germline V gene has CDR1 LNHNV and CDR2 YYDKDF (reference sequence).